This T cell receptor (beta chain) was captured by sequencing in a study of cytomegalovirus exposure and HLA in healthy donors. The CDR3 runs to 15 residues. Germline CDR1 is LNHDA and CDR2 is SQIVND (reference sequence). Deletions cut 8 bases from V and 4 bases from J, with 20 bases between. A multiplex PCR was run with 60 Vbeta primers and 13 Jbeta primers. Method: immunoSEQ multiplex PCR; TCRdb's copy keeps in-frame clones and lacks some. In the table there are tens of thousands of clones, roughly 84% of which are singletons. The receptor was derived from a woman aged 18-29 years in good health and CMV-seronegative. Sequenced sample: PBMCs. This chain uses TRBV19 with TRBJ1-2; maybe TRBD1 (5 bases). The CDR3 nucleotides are TGTGCCAGTCGCAGCCCTACAGGACATTCCTATGGCTACACCTTC. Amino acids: CASRSPTGHSYGYTF.